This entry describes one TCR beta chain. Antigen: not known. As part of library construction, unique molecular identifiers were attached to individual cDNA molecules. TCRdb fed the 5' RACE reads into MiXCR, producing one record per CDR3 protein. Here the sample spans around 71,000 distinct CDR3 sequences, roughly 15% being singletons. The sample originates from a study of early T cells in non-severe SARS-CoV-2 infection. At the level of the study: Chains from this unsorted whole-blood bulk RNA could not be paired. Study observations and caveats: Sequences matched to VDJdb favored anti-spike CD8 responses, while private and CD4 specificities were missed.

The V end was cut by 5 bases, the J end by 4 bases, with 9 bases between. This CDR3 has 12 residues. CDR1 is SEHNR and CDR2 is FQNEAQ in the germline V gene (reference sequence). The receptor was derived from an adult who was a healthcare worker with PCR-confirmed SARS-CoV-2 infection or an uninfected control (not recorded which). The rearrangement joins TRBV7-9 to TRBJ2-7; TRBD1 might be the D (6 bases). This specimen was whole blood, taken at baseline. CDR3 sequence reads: CASSAQGYEQYF. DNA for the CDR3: TGTGCCAGCAGCGCGCAGGGGTACGAGCAGTACTTC.